This T cell receptor (beta chain) emerged from a study of beta chain features in type 1 diabetes. Whole-study findings and limits: Significant though moderate, a shortening of TCRB CDR3s appeared in all four CD4+ subsets of Type 1 diabetes patients.

Notes on this clone: Its target is not known.

Every isolated RNA sample was fully reverse transcribed, so sequencing captured expressed TCRB transcripts. Data came from immunoSEQ multiplex PCR; TCRdb stores just in-frame clones and leaves some out. The data show around 690,000 clones, 12% seen once. This CDR3 spans 18 amino acids. Populations obtained by sorting all exceeded 95% purity. The sequenced material came from naive CD4+ T cells from blood. The chain links TRBV21-1 to TRBJ2-1; the table gives TRBD2 as D, unverified against the DNA. TRBV21-1 is designated a pseudogene. The receptor was isolated from a young man with type 1 diabetes. This chain's CDR3 is CASSTGRTSGESYNEQFF. The CDR3 DNA follows: TGTGCCAGCAGCACGGGACGGACTAGCGGAGAGTCCTACAATGAGCAGTTCTTC.